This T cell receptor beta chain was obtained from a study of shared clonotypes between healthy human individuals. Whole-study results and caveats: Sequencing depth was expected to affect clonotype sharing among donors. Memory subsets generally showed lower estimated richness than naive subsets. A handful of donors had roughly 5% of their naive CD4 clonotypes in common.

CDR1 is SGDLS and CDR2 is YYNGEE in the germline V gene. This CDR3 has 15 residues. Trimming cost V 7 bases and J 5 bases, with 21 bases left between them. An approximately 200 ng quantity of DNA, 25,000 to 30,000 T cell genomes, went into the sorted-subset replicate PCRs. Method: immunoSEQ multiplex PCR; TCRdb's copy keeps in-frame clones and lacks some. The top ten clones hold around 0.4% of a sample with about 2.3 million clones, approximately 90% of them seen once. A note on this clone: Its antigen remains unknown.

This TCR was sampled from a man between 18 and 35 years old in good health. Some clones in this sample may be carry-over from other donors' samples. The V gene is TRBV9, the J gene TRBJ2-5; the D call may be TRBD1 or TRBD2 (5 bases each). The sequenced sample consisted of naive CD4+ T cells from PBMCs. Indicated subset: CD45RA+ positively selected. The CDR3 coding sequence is TGTGCCAGCTCCCGGGACCCACTTTCGAGGGAGACCCAGTACTTC. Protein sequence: CASSRDPLSRETQYF.